This TCR beta chain appears in the sequencing data of a study of blood T cell repertoires in COVID-19. For the study at large: Samples of COVID-19 (acute and convalescent) were obtained from the United States, Italy and Spain.

Data came from immunoSEQ multiplex PCR; TCRdb stores just in-frame clones and leaves some out. The sample shows around 84,000 clones, approximately 78% of them seen only once. The sequence was obtained from a man aged 55-75 years with COVID-19, enrolled during active disease. Material for sequencing was peripheral blood.

This CDR3 is CASSVGGFGQPQHF. The CDR3 bases are TGTGCCAGCAGCGTAGGCGGGTTCGGGCAGCCCCAGCATTTT. The J gene is TRBJ1-5, the V gene TRBV9; unclear D gene. This CDR3 comprises 14 residues. The V gene's germline CDR1 is SGDLS and CDR2 YYNGEE. V lost 0 bases to trimming and J lost 7 bases, with 11 bases between them.